This T cell receptor beta chain was identified during a study of CD8+ T cells in alopecia areata. Study context: Treated patients received oral tofacitinib, 5 to 10 mg twice daily.

The treatment denotes: oral pan-JAK inhibitor, 5-10 mg twice daily. Study-wide points: TCRs were shared less clearly across patients than in mice, possibly for HLA-related reasons. Tofacitinib yielded significantly lower scalp clonality and fewer expanded CD8+ clones among the top 100. Lesional scalp, notably in alopecia totalis/universalis, had clonality above that of normal scalp.

RNA was extracted and reverse transcribed into cDNA as the sequencing template. Profiled with immunoSEQ multiplex PCR; TCRdb holds only in-frame clones, not every one. The sample contains under 250,000 clones, roughly 66% of which appear only once. On this clone: What it recognizes is unknown.

The germline CDR1 and CDR2 sequences are GTSNPN and SVGIG (reference sequence). This CDR3 is 17 amino acids long. The trim removed 0 bases at V and 1 base at J, leaving 6 bases unmatched. Here the sequenced sample was CD4+ T cells sorted from blood, taken at approximately week 42, from a patient treated with tofacitinib. This chain links TRBV30 with TRBJ1-6; TRBD1 aligns across 7 bases. This receptor was identified in a human donor with alopecia areata. CDR3 nucleotide sequence: TGTGCCTGGAGTGTAATACAGGGGACGTCCTATAATTCACCCCTCCACTTT. Translating gives CAWSVIQGTSYNSPLHF.